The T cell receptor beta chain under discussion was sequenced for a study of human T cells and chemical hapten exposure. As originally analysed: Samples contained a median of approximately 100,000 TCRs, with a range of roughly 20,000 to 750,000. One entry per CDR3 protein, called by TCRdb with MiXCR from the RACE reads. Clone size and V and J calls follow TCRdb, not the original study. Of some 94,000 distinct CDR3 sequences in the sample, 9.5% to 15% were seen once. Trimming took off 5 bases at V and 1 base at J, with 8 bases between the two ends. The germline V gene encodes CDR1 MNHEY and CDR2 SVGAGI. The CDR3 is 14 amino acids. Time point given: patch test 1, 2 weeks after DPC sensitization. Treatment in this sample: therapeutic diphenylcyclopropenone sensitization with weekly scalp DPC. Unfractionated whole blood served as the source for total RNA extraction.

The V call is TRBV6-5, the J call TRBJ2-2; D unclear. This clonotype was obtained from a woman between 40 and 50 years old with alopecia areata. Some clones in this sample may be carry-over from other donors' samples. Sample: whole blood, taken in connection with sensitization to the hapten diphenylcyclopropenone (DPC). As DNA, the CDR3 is TGTGCCAGCAGTAGAACACGGAACACCGGGGAGCTGTTTTTT. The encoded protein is CASSRTRNTGELFF.